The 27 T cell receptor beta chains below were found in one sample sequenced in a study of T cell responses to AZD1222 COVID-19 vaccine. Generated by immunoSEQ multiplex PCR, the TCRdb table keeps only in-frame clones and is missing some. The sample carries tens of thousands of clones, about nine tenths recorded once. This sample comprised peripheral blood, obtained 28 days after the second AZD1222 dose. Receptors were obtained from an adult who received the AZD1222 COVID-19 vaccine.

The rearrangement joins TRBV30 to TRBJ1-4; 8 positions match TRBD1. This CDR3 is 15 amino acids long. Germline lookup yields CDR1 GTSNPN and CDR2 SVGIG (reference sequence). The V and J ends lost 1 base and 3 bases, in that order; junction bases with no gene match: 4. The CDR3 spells CAWSGGQVPNEKLFF. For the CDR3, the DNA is TGTGCCTGGAGTGGGGGACAGGTTCCTAATGAAAAACTGTTTTTT.

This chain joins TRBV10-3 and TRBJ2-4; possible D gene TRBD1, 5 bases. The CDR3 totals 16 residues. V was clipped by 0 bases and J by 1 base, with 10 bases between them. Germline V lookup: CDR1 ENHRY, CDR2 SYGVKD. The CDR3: CAISESQGLAKNIQYF. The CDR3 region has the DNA TGTGCCATCAGTGAGTCCCAGGGTTTGGCCAAAAACATTCAGTACTTC.

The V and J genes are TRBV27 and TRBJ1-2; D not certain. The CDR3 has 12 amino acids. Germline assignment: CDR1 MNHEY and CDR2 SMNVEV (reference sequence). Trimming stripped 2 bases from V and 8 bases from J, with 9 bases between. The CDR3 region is CASSLERRGYTF. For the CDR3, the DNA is TGTGCCAGCAGTTTAGAAAGGCGGGGCTACACCTTC.

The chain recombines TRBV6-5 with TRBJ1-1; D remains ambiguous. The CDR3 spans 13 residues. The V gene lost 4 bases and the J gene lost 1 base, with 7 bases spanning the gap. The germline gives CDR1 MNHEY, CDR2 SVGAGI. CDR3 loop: CASSSNRNTEAFF. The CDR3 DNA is TGTGCCAGCAGTTCAAACAGGAACACTGAAGCTTTCTTT.

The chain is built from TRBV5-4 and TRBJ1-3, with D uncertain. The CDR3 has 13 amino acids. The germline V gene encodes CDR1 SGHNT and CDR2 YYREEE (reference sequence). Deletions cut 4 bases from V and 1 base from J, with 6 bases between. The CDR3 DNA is TGTGCCAGCAGCCCCCGATCTGGAAACACCATATATTTT. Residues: CASSPRSGNTIYF.

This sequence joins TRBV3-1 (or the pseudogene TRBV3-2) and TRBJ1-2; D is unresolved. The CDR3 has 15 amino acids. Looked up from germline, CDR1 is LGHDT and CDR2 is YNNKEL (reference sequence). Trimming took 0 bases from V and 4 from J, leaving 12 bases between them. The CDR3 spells CASSQDLSRTYGYTF. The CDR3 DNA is TGTGCCAGCAGCCAAGATCTTAGCAGGACCTATGGCTACACCTTC.

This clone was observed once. The DNA of the CDR3 is TGTGCCATCACGACAGGGCTCGAGGACCCCATGATCGAGACCCAGTACTTC. It is translated as CAITTGLEDPMIETQYF. V and J are TRBV7-6 and TRBJ2-5, with TRBD1 matching over 7 bases. The germline V gene encodes CDR1 SGHVS and CDR2 FNYEAQ. After removal of 10 bases from V and 5 bases from J, the junction contained 22 bases not matched to a gene. CDR3 length equals 17 residues.

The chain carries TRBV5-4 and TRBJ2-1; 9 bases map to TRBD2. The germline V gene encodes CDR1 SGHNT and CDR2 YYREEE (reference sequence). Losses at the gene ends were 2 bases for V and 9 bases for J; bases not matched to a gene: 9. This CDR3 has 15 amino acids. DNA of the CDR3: TGTGCCAGCAGCTTCGGGGCGGGGGGGCAGGTTGAGCAGTTCTTC. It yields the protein CASSFGAGGQVEQFF.

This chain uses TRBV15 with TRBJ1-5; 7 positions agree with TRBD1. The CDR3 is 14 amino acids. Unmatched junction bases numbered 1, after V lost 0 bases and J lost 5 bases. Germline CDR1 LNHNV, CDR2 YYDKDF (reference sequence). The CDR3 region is CATSRDTGDQPQHF. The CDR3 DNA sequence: TGTGCCACCAGCAGAGATACAGGGGATCAGCCCCAGCATTTT.

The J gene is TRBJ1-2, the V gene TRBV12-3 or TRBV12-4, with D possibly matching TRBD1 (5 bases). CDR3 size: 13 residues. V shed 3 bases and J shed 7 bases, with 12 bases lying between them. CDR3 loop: CASSFRRGGGYTF. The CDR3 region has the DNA TGTGCCAGCAGTTTCAGGAGGGGTGGTGGCTACACCTTC.

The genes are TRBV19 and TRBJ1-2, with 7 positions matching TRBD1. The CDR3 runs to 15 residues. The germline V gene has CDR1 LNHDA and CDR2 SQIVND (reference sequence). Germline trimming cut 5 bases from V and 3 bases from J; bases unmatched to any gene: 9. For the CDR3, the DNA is TGTGCCAGTAGTGCCAAACTAACAGGGGACTATGGCTACACCTTC. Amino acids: CASSAKLTGDYGYTF.

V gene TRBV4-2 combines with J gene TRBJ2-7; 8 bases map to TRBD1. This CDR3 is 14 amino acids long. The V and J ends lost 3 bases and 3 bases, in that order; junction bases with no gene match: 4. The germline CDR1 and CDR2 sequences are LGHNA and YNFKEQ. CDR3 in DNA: TGTGCCAGCAGCCAGCCGGACAGGGACTACGAGCAGTACTTC. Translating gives CASSQPDRDYEQYF.

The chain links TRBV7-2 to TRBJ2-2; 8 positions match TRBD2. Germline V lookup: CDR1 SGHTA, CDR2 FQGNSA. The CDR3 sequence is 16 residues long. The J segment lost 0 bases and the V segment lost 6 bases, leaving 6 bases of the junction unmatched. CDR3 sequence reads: CASRPNGGANTGELFF. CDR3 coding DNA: TGTGCCAGCAGGCCTAACGGGGGGGCGAACACCGGGGAGCTGTTTTTT.

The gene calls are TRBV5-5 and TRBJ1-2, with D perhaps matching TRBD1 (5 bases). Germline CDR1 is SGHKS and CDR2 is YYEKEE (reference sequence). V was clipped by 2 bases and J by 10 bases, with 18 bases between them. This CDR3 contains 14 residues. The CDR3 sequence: CASSFRWGGRDYTF. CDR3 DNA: TGTGCCAGCAGCTTTCGTTGGGGCGGCCGTGACTACACCTTC.

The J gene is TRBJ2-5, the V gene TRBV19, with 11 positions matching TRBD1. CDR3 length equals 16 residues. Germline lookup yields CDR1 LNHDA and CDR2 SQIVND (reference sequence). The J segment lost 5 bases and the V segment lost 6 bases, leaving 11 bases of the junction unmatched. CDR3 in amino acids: CASRTPGQGEGETQYF. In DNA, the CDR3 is TGTGCCAGTAGGACCCCGGGACAGGGGGAGGGGGAGACCCAGTACTTC.

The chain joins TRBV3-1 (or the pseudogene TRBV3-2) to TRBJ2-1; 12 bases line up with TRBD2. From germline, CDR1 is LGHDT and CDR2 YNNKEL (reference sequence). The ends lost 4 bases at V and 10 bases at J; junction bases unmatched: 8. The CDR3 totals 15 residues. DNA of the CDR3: TGTGCCAGCAGCCGAGAACTAGCGGGGGGTCGGGAGCAGTTCTTC. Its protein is CASSRELAGGREQFF.

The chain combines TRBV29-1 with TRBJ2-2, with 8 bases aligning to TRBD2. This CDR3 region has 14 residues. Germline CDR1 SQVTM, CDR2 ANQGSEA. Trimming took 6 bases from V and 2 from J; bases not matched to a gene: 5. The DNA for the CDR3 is TGCAGCGTAGAAAGCGGGGGAAACACCGGGGAGCTGTTTTTT. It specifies CSVESGGNTGELFF.

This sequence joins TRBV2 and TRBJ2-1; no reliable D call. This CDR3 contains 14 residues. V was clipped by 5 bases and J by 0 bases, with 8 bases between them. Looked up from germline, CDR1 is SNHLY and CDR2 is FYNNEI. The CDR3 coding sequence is TGTGCCAGCAGTCGCTCCCCCTCCTACAATGAGCAGTTCTTC. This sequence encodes CASSRSPSYNEQFF. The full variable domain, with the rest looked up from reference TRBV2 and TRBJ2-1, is EPEVTQTPSHQVTQMGQEVILRCVPISNHLYFYWYRQILGQKVEFLVSFYNNEISEKSEIFDDQFSVERPDGSNFTLKIRSTKLEDSAMYFCASSRSPSYNEQFFGPGTRLTVL.

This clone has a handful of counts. The CDR3 loop is CASSYSENTEAFF. DNA for the CDR3: TGTGCCAGCAGTTACTCTGAAAACACTGAAGCTTTCTTT. The gene calls are TRBV6-5 and TRBJ1-1; D gene unclear. V was pared by 0 bases and J by 2 bases, with 4 bases between. In germline, CDR1 is MNHEY, CDR2 SVGAGI. The CDR3 has 13 residues.

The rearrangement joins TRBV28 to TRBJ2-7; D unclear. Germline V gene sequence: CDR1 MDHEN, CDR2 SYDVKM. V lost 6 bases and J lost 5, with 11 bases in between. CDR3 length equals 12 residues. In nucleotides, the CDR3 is TGTGCCAGCAGCTCCTCCATTCACGAGCAGTACTTC. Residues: CASSSSIHEQYF.

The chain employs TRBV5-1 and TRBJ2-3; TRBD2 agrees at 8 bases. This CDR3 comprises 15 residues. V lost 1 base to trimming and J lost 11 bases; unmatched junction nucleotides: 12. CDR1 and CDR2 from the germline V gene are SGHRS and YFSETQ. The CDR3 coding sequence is TGCGCCAGCAGCTTGCCGGGTAGCGGGGTTCGTTGGCAGTATTTT. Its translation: CASSLPGSGVRWQYF.

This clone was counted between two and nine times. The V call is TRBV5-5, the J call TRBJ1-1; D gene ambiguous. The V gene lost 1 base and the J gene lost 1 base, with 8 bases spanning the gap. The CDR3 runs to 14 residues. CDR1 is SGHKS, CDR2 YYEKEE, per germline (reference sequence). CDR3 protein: CASSLFVGNTEAFF. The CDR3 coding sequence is TGTGCCAGCAGCTTGTTTGTTGGGAACACTGAAGCTTTCTTT.

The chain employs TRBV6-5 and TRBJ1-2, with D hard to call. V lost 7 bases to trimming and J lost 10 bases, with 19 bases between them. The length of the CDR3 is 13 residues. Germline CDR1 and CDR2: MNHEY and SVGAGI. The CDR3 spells CASKGHLRLDYTF. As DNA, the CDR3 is TGTGCCAGCAAGGGCCATCTTCGACTCGACTACACCTTC.

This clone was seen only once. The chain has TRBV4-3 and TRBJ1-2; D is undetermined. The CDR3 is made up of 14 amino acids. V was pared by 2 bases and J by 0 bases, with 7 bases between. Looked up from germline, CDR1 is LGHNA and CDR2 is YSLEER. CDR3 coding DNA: TGCGCCAGCAGCCAACTCGGAGCTAACTATGGCTACACCTTC. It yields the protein CASSQLGANYGYTF.

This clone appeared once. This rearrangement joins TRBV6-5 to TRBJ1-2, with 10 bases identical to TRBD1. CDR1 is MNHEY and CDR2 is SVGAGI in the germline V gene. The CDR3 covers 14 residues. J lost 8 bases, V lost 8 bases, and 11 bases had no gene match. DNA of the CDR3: TGTGCCAGCGGGGACCGGGACAGGGGTTGGGGCTACACCTTC. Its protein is CASGDRDRGWGYTF.

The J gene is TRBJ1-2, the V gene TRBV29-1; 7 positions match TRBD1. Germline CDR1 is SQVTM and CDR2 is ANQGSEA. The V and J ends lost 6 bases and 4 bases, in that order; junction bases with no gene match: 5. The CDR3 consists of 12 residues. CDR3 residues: CSVRDRSYGYTF. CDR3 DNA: TGCAGCGTCCGGGACAGATCCTATGGCTACACCTTC.

CDR3 sequence: CASSIQGANSQSPLHF. For the CDR3, the DNA is TGTGCCAGTAGTATACAGGGGGCGAATTCCCAATCACCCCTCCACTTT. This chain connects TRBV19 to TRBJ1-6; 8 bases match TRBD1. Germline V gives CDR1 LNHDA, CDR2 SQIVND (reference sequence). This CDR3 region has 16 residues. The V segment lost 2 bases and the J segment 10 bases; nucleotides outside the gene matches: 10.